This T cell receptor beta chain originates from a study of glioma-infiltrating T cells after dendritic cell vaccination. Data came from immunoSEQ multiplex PCR; TCRdb stores just in-frame clones and leaves some out. The sample has fewer than 85,000 clones, around 87% seen once. The time point is: after dendritic cell vaccination, including at tumor progression/relapse. The germline gives CDR1 MNHEY, CDR2 SVGAGI. Trimming took off 5 bases at V and 6 bases at J, with 10 bases between the two ends. The CDR3 covers 13 residues. The sample holds a few counts of this clone. The source material was blood, sampled after dendritic cell vaccination. The sequence was collected from a human donor with glioblastoma. The gene calls are TRBV6-5 and TRBJ2-2, with D possibly TRBD1 on 6 matching bases. DNA of the CDR3: TGTGCCAGCAGTCCAGGACAGCCCGGGGAGCTGTTTTTT. Translating gives CASSPGQPGELFF.